The source of this T cell receptor beta chain is a study of blood T cells in healthy people across ages. Study-wide results and caveats: Higher diversity and more naive CD4+ cells were features of long-lived donors, compared to aged donors. Estimated diversity, derived from one million T cells, was regarded as an underestimate.

A J-beta primer mix and a sample-barcoded 5' primer were used in a second PCR of about 7 to 12 cycles. The authors tagged each cDNA molecule using a template-switch adaptor with 12 random nucleotides. One entry per CDR3 protein results from TCRdb running MiXCR on the 5' RACE reads. This table has roughly 930,000 distinct CDR3 sequences, around 46% appearing once. The authors drew about 9.5 milliliters of peripheral blood from each donor. On this clonotype itself: Its antigen is unknown.

The sample consisted of blood. This receptor was identified in a young man in good health.

This CDR3 reads CAWSSISGSGANVLTF. For the CDR3, the DNA is TGTGCCTGGAGTTCCATTTCGGGCTCTGGGGCCAACGTCCTGACTTTC. The V gene is TRBV30, the J gene TRBJ2-6; D ambiguous. This CDR3 region has 16 residues. The V gene lost 2 bases and the J gene lost 0 bases, with 11 bases spanning the gap. Germline V gene data show CDR1 as GTSNPN and CDR2 as SVGIG (reference sequence).